What follows are 12 T cell receptor beta chains derived from one specimen sequenced in a study of cytomegalovirus exposure and HLA in healthy donors (dated by TCRdb to the late 2010s). Preparation of the library involved the immunoSEQ multiplex PCR assay. For the multiplex PCR, a mixture combining 60 forward primers for TCR Vbeta segments and 13 reverse primers for TCR Jbeta segments was used. In its TCRdb copy, this immuneACCESS table keeps in-frame sequences only and misses some clones. Where compared with another copy, unresolved V genes explain less than half of these, and the others have no known cause. This sample gives about 130,000 clones in total; roughly 80% of them show up just once. The top ten clonotypes cover 1% to 1.5% of the sample. Source material: PBMCs. The origin of the receptors is a girl aged 2 to 10 in good health and CMV-seronegative.

V gene TRBV7-2 combines with J gene TRBJ2-7; D perhaps matches TRBD2 (6 bases). This CDR3 is built from 14 residues. V was clipped by 0 bases and J by 1 base, with 7 bases between them. Germline V gene lookup returns CDR1 SGHTA and CDR2 FQGNSA. Here the CDR3 reads CASSLALASYEQYF. Here the CDR3 DNA reads TGTGCCAGCAGCTTAGCTCTAGCGTCCTACGAGCAGTACTTC.

The chain carries TRBV19 and TRBJ2-5, with D uncertain. TRBJ2-7 matches the DNA end more closely, so the J call is doubtful. The CDR3 runs to 13 residues. In germline, CDR1 is LNHDA, CDR2 SQIVND (reference sequence). CDR3 loop: CASSIGGSYEQYF. The CDR3 DNA follows: TGTGCCAGTAGTATAGGCGGATCCTACGAGCAGTACTTC.

The CDR3 DNA reads TGTGCCAGCAGCTTAGGCGGGATCCCGAACACTGAAGCTTTCTTT. As protein: CASSLGGIPNTEAFF. The chain uses TRBV13 and TRBJ1-1; D gene ambiguous. Trimming shortened V by 0 bases and J by 1 base, and 9 bases separated the two germline ends. This CDR3 has 15 residues. CDR1 and CDR2 from the germline V gene are PRHDT and FYEKMQ (reference sequence).

The genes are TRBV7-9 and TRBJ2-3; TRBD1 agrees at 12 bases. This CDR3 is built from 15 residues. Germline CDR1 SEHNR, CDR2 FQNEAQ (reference sequence). V trimming: 5 bases; J trimming: 5 bases; junction bases outside the gene matches: 5. The CDR3 nucleotides read TGTGCCAGCAGCAAGGGACAGGGGGCTAAAGATACGCAGTATTTT. Amino acid sequence: CASSKGQGAKDTQYF. Full variable domain (outside the CDR3, taken from reference TRBV7-9 and TRBJ2-3): DTGVSQNPRHKITKRGQNVTFRCDPISEHNRLYWYRQTLGQGPEFLTYFQNEAQLEKSRLLSDRFSAERPKGSFSTLEIQRTEQGDSAMYLCASSKGQGAKDTQYFGPGTRLTVL.

V usage is TRBV6-5 and J usage is TRBJ1-5; D unclear. Germline values: CDR1 MNHEY, CDR2 SVGAGI. The CDR3 runs 15 residues. Trimming removed 6 bases at V and 2 bases at J, with 14 bases between. The CDR3 DNA reads as TGTGCCAGCAGCACCTCAGGTTACGGCAATCAGCCCCAGCATTTT. It specifies CASSTSGYGNQPQHF.

V and J are TRBV29-1 and TRBJ2-7; 9 bases map to TRBD1. V shed 5 bases, J shed 5 bases, and the junction held 7 bases outside the gene matches. Germline V lookup: CDR1 SQVTM, CDR2 ANQGSEA. The CDR3 has 13 residues. The CDR3 nucleotides are TGCAGCGTTCTACCGGGACAGGGAGACGAGCAGTACTTC. This sequence encodes CSVLPGQGDEQYF.

J is TRBJ2-7 and V is TRBV10-1; D remains unclear. Germline V gives CDR1 WNHNN, CDR2 SYGVQD (reference sequence). The CDR3 is 14 residues long. The germline V and J ends were trimmed by 0 bases and 2 bases, with 8 bases remaining between them. The CDR3 region is CASSESDSPYEQYF. The CDR3 DNA is TGCGCCAGCAGTGAGTCCGACTCGCCCTACGAGCAGTACTTC.

CDR3: CSVYRGADTQYF. In DNA form, the CDR3 reads TGCAGCGTGTACAGGGGTGCAGATACGCAGTATTTT. The rearrangement links TRBV29-1 to TRBJ2-3, with TRBD1 matching 7 bases. Germline V gives CDR1 SQVTM, CDR2 ANQGSEA. The CDR3 extends over 12 amino acids. The trim removed 6 bases at V and 4 bases at J, leaving 4 bases unmatched.

The chain joins TRBV19 to TRBJ1-2, with D uncertain. Germline loops: CDR1 LNHDA, CDR2 SQIVND (reference sequence). Deletions cut 2 bases from V and 8 bases from J, with 18 bases between. The CDR3 covers 15 residues. The CDR3 sequence: CASSIPLPGFWGYTF. The CDR3 nucleotides read TGTGCCAGTAGTATACCTCTCCCGGGTTTCTGGGGCTACACCTTC.

V gene TRBV2 combines with J gene TRBJ2-7, with TRBD2 identical over 7 bases. The CDR3 extends over 12 amino acids. CDR1 is SNHLY, CDR2 FYNNEI, per germline. The V segment lost 10 bases and the J segment 7 bases; nucleotides outside the gene matches: 10. The CDR3 region is CANRDYDWEQYF. The CDR3 DNA reads as TGTGCCAACCGGGACTATGACTGGGAGCAGTACTTC.

The chain combines TRBV30 with TRBJ1-5; D might be TRBD1 (6 bases). V was shortened by 5 bases and J by 3 bases, with 11 bases between the two germline ends. The V gene's germline CDR1 is GTSNPN and CDR2 SVGIG (reference sequence). The CDR3 has 13 amino acids. The CDR3 spells CAWADSDNQPQHF. CDR3 sequence (DNA): TGTGCCTGGGCGGACAGTGACAATCAGCCCCAGCATTTT.

The gene calls are TRBV6-5 and TRBJ2-7; 7 positions agree with TRBD2. Germline CDR1 and CDR2: MNHEY and SVGAGI. This CDR3 region has 16 residues. V trimming: 0 bases; J trimming: 7 bases; junction bases outside the gene matches: 12. The CDR3 sequence: CASSYSSLRTSEEQYF. The CDR3 region has the DNA TGTGCCAGCAGTTACTCGAGCTTGCGGACTAGTGAAGAGCAGTACTTC.